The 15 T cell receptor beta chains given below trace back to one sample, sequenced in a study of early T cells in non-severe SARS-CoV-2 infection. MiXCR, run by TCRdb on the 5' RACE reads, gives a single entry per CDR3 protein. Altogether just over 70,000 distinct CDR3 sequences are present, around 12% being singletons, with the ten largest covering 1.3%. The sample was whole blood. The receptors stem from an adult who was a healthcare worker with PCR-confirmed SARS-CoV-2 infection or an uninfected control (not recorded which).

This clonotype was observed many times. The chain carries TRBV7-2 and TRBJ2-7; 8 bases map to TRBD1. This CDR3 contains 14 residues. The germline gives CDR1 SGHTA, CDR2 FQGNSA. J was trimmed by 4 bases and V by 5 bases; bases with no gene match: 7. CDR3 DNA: TGTGCCAGCAGCCAACGACAGGGGTTATACGAGCAGTACTTC. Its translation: CASSQRQGLYEQYF.

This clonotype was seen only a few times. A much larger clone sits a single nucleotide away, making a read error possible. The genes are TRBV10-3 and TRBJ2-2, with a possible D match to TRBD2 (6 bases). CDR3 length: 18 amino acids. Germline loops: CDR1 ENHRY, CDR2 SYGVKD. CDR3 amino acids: CVISDMAPGLLNTGELFF. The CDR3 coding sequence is TGTGTCATCAGTGATATGGCCCCGGGACTTCTTAACACCGGGGAGCTGTTTTTT.

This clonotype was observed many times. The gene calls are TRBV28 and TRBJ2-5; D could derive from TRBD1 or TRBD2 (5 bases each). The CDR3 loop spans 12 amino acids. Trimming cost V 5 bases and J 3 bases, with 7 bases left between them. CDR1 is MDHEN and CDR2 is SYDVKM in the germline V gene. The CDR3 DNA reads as TGTGCCAGCAGTAGAGGGGAAGAGACCCAGTACTTC. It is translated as CASSRGEETQYF.

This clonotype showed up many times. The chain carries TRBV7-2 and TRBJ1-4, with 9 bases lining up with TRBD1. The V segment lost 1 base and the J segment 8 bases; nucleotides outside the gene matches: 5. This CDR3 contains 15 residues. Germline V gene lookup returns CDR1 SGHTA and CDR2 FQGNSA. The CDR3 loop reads CASSLVGQGQEKLFF. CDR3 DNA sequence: TGTGCCAGCAGCTTAGTAGGACAGGGGCAAGAAAAACTGTTTTTT.

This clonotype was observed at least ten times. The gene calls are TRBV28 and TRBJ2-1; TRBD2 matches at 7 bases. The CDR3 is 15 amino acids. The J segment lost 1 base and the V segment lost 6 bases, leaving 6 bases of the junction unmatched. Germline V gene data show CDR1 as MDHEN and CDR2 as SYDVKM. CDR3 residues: CASSPPGGSYNEQFF. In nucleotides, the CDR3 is TGTGCCAGCAGCCCCCCCGGGGGGTCCTACAATGAGCAGTTCTTC.

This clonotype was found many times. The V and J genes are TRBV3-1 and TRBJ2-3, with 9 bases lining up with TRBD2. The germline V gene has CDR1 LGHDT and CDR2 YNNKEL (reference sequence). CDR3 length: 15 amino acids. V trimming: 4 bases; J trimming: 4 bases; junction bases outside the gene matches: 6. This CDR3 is CASSRVAGVSDTQYF. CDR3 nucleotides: TGTGCCAGCAGCCGTGTAGCGGGAGTCTCAGATACGCAGTATTTT.

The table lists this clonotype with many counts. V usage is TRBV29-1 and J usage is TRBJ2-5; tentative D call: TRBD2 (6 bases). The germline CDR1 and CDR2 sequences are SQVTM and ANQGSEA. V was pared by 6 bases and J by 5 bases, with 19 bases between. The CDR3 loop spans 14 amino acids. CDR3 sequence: CSVQRAVGGETQYF. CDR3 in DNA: TGCAGCGTACAAAGGGCGGTAGGAGGGGAGACCCAGTACTTC. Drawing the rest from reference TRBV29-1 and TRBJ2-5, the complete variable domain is SAVISQKPSRDICQRGTSLTIQCQVDSQVTMMFWYRQQPGQSLTLIATANQGSEATYESGFVIDKFPISRPNLTFSTLTVSNMSPEDSSIYLCSVQRAVGGETQYFGPGTRLLVL.

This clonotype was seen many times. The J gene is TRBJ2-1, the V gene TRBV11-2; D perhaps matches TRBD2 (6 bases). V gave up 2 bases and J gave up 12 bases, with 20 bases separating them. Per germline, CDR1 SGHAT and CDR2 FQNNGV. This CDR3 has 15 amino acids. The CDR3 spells CASSLLNSNPRGQFF. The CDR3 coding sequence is TGTGCCAGCAGCTTATTGAATTCGAACCCGCGGGGGCAGTTCTTC.

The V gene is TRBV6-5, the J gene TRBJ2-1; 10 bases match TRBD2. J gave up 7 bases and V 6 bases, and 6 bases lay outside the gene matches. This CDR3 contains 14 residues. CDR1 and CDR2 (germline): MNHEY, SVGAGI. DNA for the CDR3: TGTGCCAGCAGAGCCAGCGGGGGGGCGAATGAGCAGTTCTTC. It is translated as CASRASGGANEQFF.

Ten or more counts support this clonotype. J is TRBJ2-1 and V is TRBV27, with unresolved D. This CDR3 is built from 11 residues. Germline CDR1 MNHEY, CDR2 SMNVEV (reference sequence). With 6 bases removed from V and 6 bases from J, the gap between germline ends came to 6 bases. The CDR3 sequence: CASSPGNEQFF. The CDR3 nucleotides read TGTGCCAGCAGCCCTGGCAATGAGCAGTTCTTC.

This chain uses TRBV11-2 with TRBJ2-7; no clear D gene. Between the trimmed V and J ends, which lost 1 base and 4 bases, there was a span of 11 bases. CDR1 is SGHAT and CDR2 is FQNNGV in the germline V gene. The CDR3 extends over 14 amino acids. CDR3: CASSLALNTYEQYF. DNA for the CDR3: TGTGCCAGCAGCTTAGCTCTCAATACGTACGAGCAGTACTTC.

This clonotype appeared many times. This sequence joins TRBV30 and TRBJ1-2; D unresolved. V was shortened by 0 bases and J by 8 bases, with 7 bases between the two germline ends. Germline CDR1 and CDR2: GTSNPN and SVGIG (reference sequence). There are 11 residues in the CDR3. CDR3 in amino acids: CAWSVRRGYTF. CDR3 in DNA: TGTGCCTGGAGTGTACGTCGGGGCTACACCTTC.

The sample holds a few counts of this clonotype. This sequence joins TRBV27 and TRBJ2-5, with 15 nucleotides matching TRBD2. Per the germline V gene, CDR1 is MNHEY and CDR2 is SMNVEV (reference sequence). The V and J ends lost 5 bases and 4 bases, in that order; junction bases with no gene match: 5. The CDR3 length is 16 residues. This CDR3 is CASSPGTSGGRETQYF. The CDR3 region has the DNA TGTGCCAGCAGTCCAGGGACTAGCGGGGGGAGAGAGACCCAGTACTTC.

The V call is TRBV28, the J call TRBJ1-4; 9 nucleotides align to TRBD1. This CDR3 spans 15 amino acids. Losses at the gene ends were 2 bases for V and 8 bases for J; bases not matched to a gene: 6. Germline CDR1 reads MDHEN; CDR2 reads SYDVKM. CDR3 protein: CASSLTTGGWEKLFF. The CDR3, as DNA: TGTGCCAGCAGTTTAACTACAGGGGGCTGGGAAAAACTGTTTTTT.

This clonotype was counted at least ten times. The CDR3 nucleotides read TGTGCCAGCAGCCCCGGGACTAGCGGCTACAATGAGCAGTTCTTC. Its protein is CASSPGTSGYNEQFF. The chain recombines TRBV27 with TRBJ2-1, with 11 bases matching TRBD2. Germline values: CDR1 MNHEY, CDR2 SMNVEV (reference sequence). The trim removed 6 bases at V and 3 bases at J, leaving 4 bases unmatched. The CDR3 runs 15 residues.